A selection of T cell receptor beta chains follows, all from one sample in a study of shared clonotypes between healthy human individuals. The repertoire was sequenced with immunoSEQ multiplex PCR; TCRdb's copy has only in-frame clones and lacks some. The data contain more than 2,000,000 clones, 85% to 95% of them singletons. The sample taken for sequencing was naive CD4+ T cells from PBMCs. These receptors originate from a man between 18 and 35 years old in good health. Some clones in this sample may be carry-over from other donors' samples. Each CDR3 is given with its conserved first and last residue. D genes are given only for firm matches. Clone size is shown for a subset of rows, as once, few, many or a class of expanded clone.

abundance: NA
j_gene: TRBJ1-2
v_gene: TRBV28
d_gene: TRBD1
CDR3aa: CASRGQGNANYGYTF
CDR3nt: TGTGCCAGCAGGGGACAGGGGAACGCTAACTATGGCTACACCTTC

abundance: NA
j_gene: TRBJ2-1
v_gene: TRBV5-1
d_gene: TRBD2
CDR3aa: CASSLAGGPRSGSYNEQFF
CDR3nt: TGCGCCAGCAGCTTGGCGGGAGGGCCCAGGTCGGGCTCCTACAATGAGCAGTTCTTC

abundance: NA
j_gene: TRBJ2-1
v_gene: TRBV14
d_gene: NA
CDR3aa: CASSPSGTQMEQFF
CDR3nt: TGTGCCAGCAGCCCCTCCGGGACGCAGATGGAGCAGTTCTTC

abundance: once
j_gene: TRBJ2-1
v_gene: TRBV9
d_gene: NA
CDR3aa: CASSAAPNEQFF
CDR3nt: TGTGCCAGCAGCGCAGCCCCCAATGAGCAGTTCTTC

abundance: few
j_gene: TRBJ1-1
v_gene: TRBV7-9
d_gene: NA
CDR3aa: CASSREVYTEAFF
CDR3nt: TGTGCCAGCAGCCGGGAGGTGTACACTGAAGCTTTCTTT

abundance: NA
j_gene: TRBJ2-5
v_gene: TRBV2
d_gene: NA
CDR3aa: CASSGLAGETQYF
CDR3nt: TGTGCCAGCAGTGGGTTAGCAGGAGAGACCCAGTACTTC

abundance: NA
j_gene: TRBJ1-5
v_gene: TRBV28
d_gene: TRBD1
CDR3aa: CASSLRDRAAHQPQHF
CDR3nt: TGTGCCAGCAGTCTCCGAGACAGGGCCGCCCATCAGCCCCAGCATTTT

abundance: NA
j_gene: TRBJ2-5
v_gene: TRBV25-1
d_gene: NA
CDR3aa: CASSESVWNQETQYF
CDR3nt: TGTGCCAGCAGTGAATCTGTCTGGAACCAAGAGACCCAGTACTTC

abundance: NA
j_gene: TRBJ1-5
v_gene: TRBV6-4
d_gene: TRBD1
CDR3aa: CAPRDRGYSNQPQHF
CDR3nt: TGTGCCCCCCGGGACAGGGGCTATAGCAATCAGCCCCAGCATTTT

abundance: NA
j_gene: TRBJ1-1
v_gene: TRBV5-8
d_gene: TRBD1
CDR3aa: CASSYEGTGIIAFF
CDR3nt: TGTGCCAGCAGCTATGAGGGGACAGGGATTATAGCTTTCTTT

abundance: NA
j_gene: TRBJ2-7
v_gene: TRBV27
d_gene: NA
CDR3aa: CASSLKYGSSYEQYF
CDR3nt: TGTGCCAGCAGTTTAAAGTACGGGTCCTCCTACGAGCAGTACTTC

abundance: NA
j_gene: TRBJ1-5
v_gene: TRBV6-5
d_gene: NA
CDR3aa: CASSYSAVSNQPQHF
CDR3nt: TGTGCCAGCAGTTACTCGGCCGTTAGCAATCAGCCCCAGCATTTT

abundance: once
j_gene: TRBJ2-3
v_gene: TRBV28
d_gene: TRBD1
CDR3aa: CASRSPGGTDTQYF
CDR3nt: TGTGCCAGCAGATCCCCAGGGGGCACCGATACGCAGTATTTT

abundance: NA
j_gene: TRBJ2-3
v_gene: TRBV10-2
d_gene: TRBD2
CDR3aa: CASRRGGLAGGAADTQYF
CDR3nt: TGCGCCAGCAGAAGAGGGGGACTAGCGGGAGGGGCGGCAGATACGCAGTATTTT

abundance: NA
j_gene: TRBJ2-1
v_gene: TRBV4-2
d_gene: TRBD2
CDR3aa: CASSQSSGRFF
CDR3nt: TGTGCCAGCAGCCAATCTAGCGGGAGGTTCTTC

abundance: NA
j_gene: TRBJ2-2
v_gene: TRBV6-1
d_gene: NA
CDR3aa: CASSSFGPNTGELFF
CDR3nt: TGTGCCAGCAGCTCGTTTGGTCCGAACACCGGGGAGCTGTTTTTT

abundance: NA
j_gene: TRBJ2-5
v_gene: TRBV2
d_gene: NA
CDR3aa: CASALGNSKETQYF
CDR3nt: TGTGCCAGCGCGTTGGGGAACAGCAAAGAGACCCAGTACTTC

abundance: once
j_gene: TRBJ2-7
v_gene: TRBV9
d_gene: TRBD2
CDR3aa: CASSPSRLAGGYEQYF
CDR3nt: TGTGCCAGCAGCCCCAGCCGACTAGCGGGAGGGTACGAGCAGTACTTC

abundance: once
j_gene: TRBJ2-6
v_gene: TRBV11-3
d_gene: NA
CDR3aa: CASSPRISSGANVLTF
CDR3nt: TGTGCCAGCAGCCCGCGAATTTCTTCTGGGGCCAACGTCCTGACTTTC

abundance: NA
j_gene: TRBJ2-7
v_gene: TRBV28
d_gene: NA
CDR3aa: CASSSPGTASSYEQYF
CDR3nt: TGTGCCAGCAGTTCTCCCGGGACGGCTAGCTCCTACGAGCAGTACTTC

abundance: NA
j_gene: TRBJ2-3
v_gene: TRBV2
d_gene: NA
CDR3aa: CASSAPNTDTQYF
CDR3nt: TGTGCCAGCAGTGCCCCCAACACAGATACGCAGTATTTT